This T cell receptor beta chain stems from a study of blood T cell repertoires in COVID-19. Under the authors' procedure: The assay estimated nucleated cells by amplifying reference gene primers. Only in-frame clones appear in the TCRdb table, and some are missing; sequencing was by immunoSEQ multiplex PCR. V, J and clone size were drawn from that table, and D and trimming were deduced from the DNA. The table shows around 300,000 clones, with over 75% occurring only once. V gave up 7 bases and J gave up 0 bases; unmatched junction bases: 6. The CDR3 totals 14 residues. Germline assignment: CDR1 SGDLS and CDR2 YYNGEE. Everyone who took part was roughly 18 to 89 years old, and they came from about two dozen US areas.

This clonotype was obtained from a woman aged 25 to 39 who had recovered from COVID-19. This chain joins TRBV9 and TRBJ1-2; 7 bases line up with TRBD1. The specimen sequenced was PBMCs or T cells enriched from blood (not recorded which). The CDR3 DNA reads TGTGCCAGCTCGGACAGGACCTCTAACTATGGCTACACCTTC. Translation gives CASSDRTSNYGYTF.